Listed below are T cell receptor beta chains from one sample, sequenced in a study of neurological immune-mediated disorders. One entry per CDR3 protein, called by TCRdb with MiXCR from the 5' RACE reads. The sample consists of 77,000 or so distinct CDR3 sequences, around 9.9% of them appearing once. Sequencing input: PBMCs. The receptors here all came from a middle-aged man in good health. Both conserved end residues are part of each CDR3. D genes are given only for firm matches. Size is omitted from some rows. Given values are once, few, many or a class for expanded clones.

len: 14; v_gene: TRBV20-1; j_gene: TRBJ1-3; d_gene: -; abundance: -; CDR3nt: TGCAGTGCTCGTCTAGCACACTCTGGAAACACCATATATTTT; CDR3aa: CSARLAHSGNTIYF
len: 15; v_gene: TRBV3-1; j_gene: TRBJ2-1; d_gene: -; abundance: -; CDR3nt: TGTGCCAGCAGCCAAGTTACACTGGGGGGCAATGAGCAGTTCTTC; CDR3aa: CASSQVTLGGNEQFF
len: 15; v_gene: TRBV20-1; j_gene: TRBJ2-3; d_gene: -; abundance: many; CDR3nt: TGCAGTGCGGGGGTATTACAGCCTTACACAGATACGCAGTATTTT; CDR3aa: CSAGVLQPYTDTQYF
len: 14; v_gene: TRBV3-1; j_gene: TRBJ2-1; d_gene: -; abundance: many; CDR3nt: TGTGCCAGCAGCCAAGATCTGGGGACAAATGAGCAGTTCTTC; CDR3aa: CASSQDLGTNEQFF
len: 21; v_gene: TRBV3-1; j_gene: TRBJ2-2; d_gene: TRBD2; abundance: -; CDR3nt: TGTGCCAGCAGCCAAACTCAAAGGACCGGGAGGAGACACGGGTTAAACGGGGAGCTGTTTTTT; CDR3aa: CASSQTQRTGRRHGLNGELFF
len: 16; v_gene: TRBV12-3/TRBV12-4; j_gene: TRBJ2-7; d_gene: TRBD2; abundance: once; CDR3nt: TGTGCCAGCAGTTCCCCGAGGACTAGCGGGATGAACGAGCAGTACTTC; CDR3aa: CASSSPRTSGMNEQYF
len: 17; v_gene: TRBV20-1; j_gene: TRBJ2-1; d_gene: TRBD2; abundance: many; CDR3nt: TGCAGTGCTAGAGCTAGCTTTGGAGGTAGCGGGCGCAATGAGCAGTTCTTC; CDR3aa: CSARASFGGSGRNEQFF
len: 15; v_gene: TRBV4-2; j_gene: TRBJ2-7; d_gene: -; abundance: many; CDR3nt: TGTGCCAGCAGCCCCAGGACAGCGCCCTCCTACGAGCAGTACTTC; CDR3aa: CASSPRTAPSYEQYF
len: 17; v_gene: TRBV5-1; j_gene: TRBJ2-1; d_gene: TRBD2; abundance: many; CDR3nt: TGCGCCAGCAGCTTGGGTGGGACTAGCGGGACCTACAATGAGCAGTTCTTC; CDR3aa: CASSLGGTSGTYNEQFF
len: 13; v_gene: TRBV29-1; j_gene: TRBJ1-5; d_gene: -; abundance: many; CDR3nt: TGCAGCGTTTCTTTAGGTTACAATCAGCCCCAGCATTTT; CDR3aa: CSVSLGYNQPQHF
len: 16; v_gene: TRBV28; j_gene: TRBJ2-7; d_gene: -; abundance: many; CDR3nt: TGTGCCAGCAGTTCCATGCGGGACAGACTCTACTACGAGCAGTACTTC; CDR3aa: CASSSMRDRLYYEQYF
len: 15; v_gene: TRBV6-6; j_gene: TRBJ1-3; d_gene: -; abundance: many; CDR3nt: TGTGCCAGCAGTCCCTCCGGGGCTACTGGAAACACCATATATTTT; CDR3aa: CASSPSGATGNTIYF
len: 12; v_gene: TRBV10-3; j_gene: TRBJ1-5; d_gene: -; abundance: many; CDR3nt: TGTGCCATCGTAACGAGGAATCAGCCCCAGCATTTT; CDR3aa: CAIVTRNQPQHF
len: 13; v_gene: TRBV19; j_gene: TRBJ2-7; d_gene: TRBD1; abundance: many; CDR3nt: TGTGCCAGTAGTAACACAGGGGGCTACGAGCAGTACTTC; CDR3aa: CASSNTGGYEQYF
len: 13; v_gene: TRBV20-1; j_gene: TRBJ1-3; d_gene: -; abundance: many; CDR3nt: TGCAGTGCGGATTGGGTCGCTGGAAACACCATATATTTT; CDR3aa: CSADWVAGNTIYF
len: 13; v_gene: TRBV6-2/TRBV6-3; j_gene: TRBJ2-5; d_gene: -; abundance: many; CDR3nt: TGTGCCAGCAGGGCCGGGGACTGGGAGACCCAGTACTTC; CDR3aa: CASRAGDWETQYF
len: 14; v_gene: TRBV2; j_gene: TRBJ2-7; d_gene: TRBD1; abundance: many; CDR3nt: TGTGCCAGCAGTGGGGACAGGGAGCCCCGCGGGCAGTACTTC; CDR3aa: CASSGDREPRGQYF
len: 13; v_gene: TRBV29-1; j_gene: TRBJ1-2; d_gene: -; abundance: many; CDR3nt: TGCAGCGTTGAAGGGAGCGCGGACTATGGCTACACCTTC; CDR3aa: CSVEGSADYGYTF
len: 12; v_gene: TRBV29-1; j_gene: TRBJ2-5; d_gene: -; abundance: many; CDR3nt: TGCAGCGTTGAAGATCAGGGAGAGACCCAGTACTTC; CDR3aa: CSVEDQGETQYF
len: 15; v_gene: TRBV9; j_gene: TRBJ2-2; d_gene: TRBD2; abundance: many; CDR3nt: TGTGCCAGCAGCGGGACTAGCGGGAACACCGGGGAGCTGTTTTTT; CDR3aa: CASSGTSGNTGELFF
len: 14; v_gene: TRBV11-1; j_gene: TRBJ1-5; d_gene: -; abundance: many; CDR3nt: TGTGCCAGCAGCGCACAGGGACTTAATCAGCCCCAGCATTTT; CDR3aa: CASSAQGLNQPQHF
len: 15; v_gene: TRBV5-1; j_gene: TRBJ2-7; d_gene: TRBD1; abundance: many; CDR3nt: TGCGCCAGCAGACCGGACAGGGGAGTTTCCTACGAGCAGTACTTC; CDR3aa: CASRPDRGVSYEQYF
len: 15; v_gene: TRBV5-1; j_gene: TRBJ2-7; d_gene: TRBD2; abundance: many; CDR3nt: TGCGCCAGCAGCCCAGGGACTAGCGCTTCCTACGAGCAGTACTTC; CDR3aa: CASSPGTSASYEQYF
len: 16; v_gene: TRBV7-3; j_gene: TRBJ2-1; d_gene: -; abundance: many; CDR3nt: TGTGCCAGCAGCTTACGAGAGCGGCGCTCCTACAATGAGCAGTTCTTC; CDR3aa: CASSLRERRSYNEQFF
len: 16; v_gene: TRBV7-6; j_gene: TRBJ2-1; d_gene: -; abundance: many; CDR3nt: TGTGCCAGCAGCTTAGTGGGTGGTAGCGAAGGCGGTGAGCAGTTCTTC; CDR3aa: CASSLVGGSEGGEQFF
len: 13; v_gene: TRBV20-1; j_gene: TRBJ2-5; d_gene: -; abundance: many; CDR3nt: TGCAGTGCTGGAGCGGACAGTCAAGAGACCCAGTACTTC; CDR3aa: CSAGADSQETQYF
len: 17; v_gene: TRBV5-1; j_gene: TRBJ2-5; d_gene: TRBD1; abundance: many; CDR3nt: TGCGCCAGCAGCTTGGCTACAATTCAGGGGGCCGGAGAGACCCAGTACTTC; CDR3aa: CASSLATIQGAGETQYF